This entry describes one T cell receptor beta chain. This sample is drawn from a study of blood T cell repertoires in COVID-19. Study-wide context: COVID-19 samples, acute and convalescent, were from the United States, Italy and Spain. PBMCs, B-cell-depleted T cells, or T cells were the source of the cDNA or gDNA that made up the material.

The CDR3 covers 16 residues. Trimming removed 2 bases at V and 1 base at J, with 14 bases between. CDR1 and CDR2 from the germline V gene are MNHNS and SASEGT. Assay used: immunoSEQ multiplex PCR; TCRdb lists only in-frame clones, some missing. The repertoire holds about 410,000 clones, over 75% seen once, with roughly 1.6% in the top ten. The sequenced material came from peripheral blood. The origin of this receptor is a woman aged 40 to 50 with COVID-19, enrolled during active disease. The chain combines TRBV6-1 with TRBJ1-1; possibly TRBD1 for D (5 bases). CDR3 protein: CASSELGKGRNTEAFF. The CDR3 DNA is TGTGCCAGCAGTGAATTGGGAAAGGGGCGGAACACTGAAGCTTTCTTT.